This paragraph reports one T cell receptor beta chain. Antigen: not known. This entry belongs to a study of T cell repertoires in cytomegalovirus infection. From the reads, TCRdb called clonotypes with MiXCR, one entry per CDR3 protein. The profile covers roughly 340,000 distinct CDR3 sequences, with 25% to 35% appearing a single time and approximately 20% taken by the ten largest. Germline CDR1 is LNHDA and CDR2 is SQIVND (reference sequence). V lost 3 bases and J 0 bases, leaving 17 bases between the germline ends. CDR3 length: 17 amino acids. This receptor was obtained from a human donor in good health (CMV status not recorded). Some clones in this sample may be carry-over from other donors' samples. The sample was cultured PBMCs, taken from culture after CMV antigen stimulation. The chain has TRBV19 and TRBJ1-1; D perhaps matches TRBD1 (6 bases). This CDR3 is CASSMRQGQFVNTEAFF. The CDR3, as DNA: TGTGCCAGTAGTATGCGTCAGGGGCAATTCGTGAACACTGAAGCTTTCTTT.